This TCR beta chain is drawn from a study of blood T cell repertoires in COVID-19. Study as a whole: PBMCs, B-cell-depleted T cells, or T cells were the source of the cDNA or gDNA that made up the material.

CDR3 length: 11 residues. Germline assignment: CDR1 GTSNPN and CDR2 SVGIG (reference sequence). Some clones are missing from TCRdb's copy, which holds only in-frame ones; the method was immunoSEQ multiplex PCR. The data show a few hundred thousand clones, with around four fifths seen just once and roughly 15% held by the top ten. Note on this clone: Sequence at one end of the junction differs from germline and may be a read error.

Ages ranged from about 18 to 89 years, with residence in under 25 US areas. Recovered Cohort 3 donors showed two negative PCRs, clearance, or symptom resolution. The chain recombines TRBV30 with TRBJ1-1, with a tentative D call TRBD1 (6 bases). The clonotype was recovered from a man in his forties who had recovered from COVID-19. The source material was PBMCs or T cells enriched from blood (not recorded which). The CDR3 region has the DNA TGTGCCTGGAGCGTAAGGGGGAGTTTTAGCTTT. Translation gives CAWSVRGSFSF. Filled out from reference TRBV30 and TRBJ1-1, the complete variable domain reads SQTIHQWPATLVQPVGSPLSLECTVEGTSNPNLYWYRQAAGRGLQLLFYSVGIGQISSEVPQNLSASRPQDRQFILSSKKLLLSDSGFYLCAWSVRGSFSFGQGTRLTVV.